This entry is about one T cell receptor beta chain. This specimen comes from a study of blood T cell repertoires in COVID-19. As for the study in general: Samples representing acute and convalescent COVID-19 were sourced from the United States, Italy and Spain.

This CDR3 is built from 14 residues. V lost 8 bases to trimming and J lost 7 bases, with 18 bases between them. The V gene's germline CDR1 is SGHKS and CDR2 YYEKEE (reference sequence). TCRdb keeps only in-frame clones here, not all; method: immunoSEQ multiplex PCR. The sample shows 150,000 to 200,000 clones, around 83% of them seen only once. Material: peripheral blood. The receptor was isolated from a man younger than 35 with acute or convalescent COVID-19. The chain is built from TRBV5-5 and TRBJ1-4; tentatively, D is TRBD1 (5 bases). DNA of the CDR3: TGTGCCAGTGCGCGGGACCACCGGGGTGAAAAACTGTTTTTT. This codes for CASARDHRGEKLFF. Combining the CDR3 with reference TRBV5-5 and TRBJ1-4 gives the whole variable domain DAGVTQSPTHLIKTRGQQVTLRCSPISGHKSVSWYQQVLGQGPQFIFQYYEKEERGRGNFPDRFSARQFPNYSSELNVNALLLGDSALYLCASARDHRGEKLFFGSGTQLSVL.